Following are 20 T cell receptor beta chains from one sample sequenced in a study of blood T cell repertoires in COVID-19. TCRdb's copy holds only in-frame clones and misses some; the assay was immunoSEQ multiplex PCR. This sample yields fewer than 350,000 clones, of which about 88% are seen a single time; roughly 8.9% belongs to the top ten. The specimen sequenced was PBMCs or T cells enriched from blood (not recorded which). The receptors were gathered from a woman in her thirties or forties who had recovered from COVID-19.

The chain's CDR3 is CASSIPGNYEQYF. In DNA form, the CDR3 reads TGTGCCAGTAGTATTCCGGGGAACTACGAGCAGTACTTC. The chain links TRBV19 to TRBJ2-7; the D gene is possibly TRBD2 (5 bases). The CDR3 covers 13 residues. Trimming shortened V by 3 bases and J by 3 bases, and 9 bases separated the two germline ends. The germline gives CDR1 LNHDA, CDR2 SQIVND (reference sequence).

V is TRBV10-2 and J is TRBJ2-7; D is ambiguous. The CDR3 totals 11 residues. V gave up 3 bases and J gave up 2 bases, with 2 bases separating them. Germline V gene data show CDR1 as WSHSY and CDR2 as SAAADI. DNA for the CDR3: TGCGCCAGCAGTGATACCTACGAGCAGTACTTC. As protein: CASSDTYEQYF.

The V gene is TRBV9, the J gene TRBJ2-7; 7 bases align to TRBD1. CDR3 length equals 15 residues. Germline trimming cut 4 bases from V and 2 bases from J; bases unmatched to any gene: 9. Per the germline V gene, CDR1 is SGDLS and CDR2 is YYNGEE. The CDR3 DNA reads TGTGCCAGCAGCCCCCGACAGGGAAGGACCTACGAGCAGTACTTC. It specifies CASSPRQGRTYEQYF.

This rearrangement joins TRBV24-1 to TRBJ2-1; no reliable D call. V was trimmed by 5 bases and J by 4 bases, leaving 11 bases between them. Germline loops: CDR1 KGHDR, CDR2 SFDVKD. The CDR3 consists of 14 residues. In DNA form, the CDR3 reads TGTGCCACCAGTGCCCCCGACAAATACAATGAGCAGTTCTTC. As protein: CATSAPDKYNEQFF.

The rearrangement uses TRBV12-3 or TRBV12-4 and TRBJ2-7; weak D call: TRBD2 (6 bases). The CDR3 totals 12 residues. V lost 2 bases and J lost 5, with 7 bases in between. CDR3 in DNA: TGTGCCAGCAGTTTATGGGAGGACGAGCAGTACTTC. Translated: CASSLWEDEQYF.

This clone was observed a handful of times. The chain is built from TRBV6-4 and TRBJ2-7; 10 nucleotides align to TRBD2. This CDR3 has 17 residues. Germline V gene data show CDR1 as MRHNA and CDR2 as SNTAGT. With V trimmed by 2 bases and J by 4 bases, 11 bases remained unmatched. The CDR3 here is CASSDEVEREGRYEQYF. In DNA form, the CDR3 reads TGTGCCAGCAGTGACGAAGTAGAGCGGGAGGGCCGGTACGAGCAGTACTTC.

Here the CDR3 DNA reads TGTGCCAGCAGTGCCTCACAGCTCGATCAGCCCCAGCATTTT. It encodes CASSASQLDQPQHF. The rearrangement joins TRBV2 to TRBJ1-5; D is uncertain. Trimming left V 4 bases short and J 5 bases short, with 12 bases between. Germline V gene sequence: CDR1 SNHLY, CDR2 FYNNEI. The CDR3 sequence is 14 residues long.

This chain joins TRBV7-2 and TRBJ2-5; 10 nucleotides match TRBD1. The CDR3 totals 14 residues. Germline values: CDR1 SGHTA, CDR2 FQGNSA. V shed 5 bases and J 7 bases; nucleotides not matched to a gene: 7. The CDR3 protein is CASSASGQGTTQYF. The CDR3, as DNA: TGTGCCAGCAGCGCCTCGGGACAGGGGACGACCCAGTACTTC.

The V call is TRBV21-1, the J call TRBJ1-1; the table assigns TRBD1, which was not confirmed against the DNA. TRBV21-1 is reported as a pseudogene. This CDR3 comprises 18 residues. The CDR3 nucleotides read TGTGCCAGCAGCAAACCTAATGGGGCAGGGGGCGAGTACACTGAAGCTTTCTTT. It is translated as CASSKPNGAGGEYTEAFF.

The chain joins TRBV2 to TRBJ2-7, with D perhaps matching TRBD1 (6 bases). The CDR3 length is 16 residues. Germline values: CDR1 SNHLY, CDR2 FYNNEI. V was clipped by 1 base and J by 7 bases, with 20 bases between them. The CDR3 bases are TGTGCCAGCAGTGAAGGGAGCCTCAGGACAGCCGAAGAGCAGTACTTC. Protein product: CASSEGSLRTAEEQYF.

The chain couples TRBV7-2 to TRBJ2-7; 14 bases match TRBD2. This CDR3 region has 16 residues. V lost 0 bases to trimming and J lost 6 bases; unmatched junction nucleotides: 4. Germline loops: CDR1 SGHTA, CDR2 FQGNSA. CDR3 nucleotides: TGTGCCAGCAGCTTAGCGCAGGGACTAGCGGGAGTCGAGCAGTACTTC. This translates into CASSLAQGLAGVEQYF.

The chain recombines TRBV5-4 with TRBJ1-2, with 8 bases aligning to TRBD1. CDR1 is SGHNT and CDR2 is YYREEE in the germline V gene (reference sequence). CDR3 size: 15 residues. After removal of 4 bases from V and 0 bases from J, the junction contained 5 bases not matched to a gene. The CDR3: CASSLDRGANYGYTF. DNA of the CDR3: TGTGCCAGCAGCCTAGACAGGGGAGCTAACTATGGCTACACCTTC.

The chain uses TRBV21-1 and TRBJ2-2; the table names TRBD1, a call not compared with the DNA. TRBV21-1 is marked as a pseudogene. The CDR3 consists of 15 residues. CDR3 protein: CASSRGTGATGELFF. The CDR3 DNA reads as TGTGCCAGCAGCCGGGGGACAGGGGCCACCGGGGAGCTGTTTTTT.

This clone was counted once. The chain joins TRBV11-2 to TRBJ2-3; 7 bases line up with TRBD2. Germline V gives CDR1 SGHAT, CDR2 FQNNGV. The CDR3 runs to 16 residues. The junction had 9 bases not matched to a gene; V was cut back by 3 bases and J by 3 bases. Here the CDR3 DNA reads TGTGCCAGCAGCTTGGGGGAGGGACGAAGGACAGATACGCAGTATTTT. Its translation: CASSLGEGRRTDTQYF.

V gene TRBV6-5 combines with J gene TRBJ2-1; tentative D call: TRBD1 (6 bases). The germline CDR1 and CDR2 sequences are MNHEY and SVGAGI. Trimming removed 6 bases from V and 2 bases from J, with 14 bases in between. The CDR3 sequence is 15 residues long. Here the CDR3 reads CASSAGTPTYNEQFF. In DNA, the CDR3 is TGTGCCAGCAGCGCCGGGACACCCACCTACAATGAGCAGTTCTTC.

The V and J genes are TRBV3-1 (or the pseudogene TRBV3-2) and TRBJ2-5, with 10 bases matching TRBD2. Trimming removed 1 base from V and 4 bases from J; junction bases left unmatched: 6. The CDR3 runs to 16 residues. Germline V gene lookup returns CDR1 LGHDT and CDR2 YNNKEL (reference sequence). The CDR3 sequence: CASSQGQRGGLETQYF. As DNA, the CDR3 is TGTGCCAGCAGCCAAGGACAGCGGGGGGGCCTAGAGACCCAGTACTTC.

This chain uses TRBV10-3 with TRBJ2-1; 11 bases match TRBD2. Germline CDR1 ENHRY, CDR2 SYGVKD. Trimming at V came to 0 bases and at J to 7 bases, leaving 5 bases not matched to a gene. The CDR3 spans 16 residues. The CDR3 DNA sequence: TGTGCCATCAGTGAGTCGACTAGCGGGGAGGGGAATGAGCAGTTCTTC. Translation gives CAISESTSGEGNEQFF.

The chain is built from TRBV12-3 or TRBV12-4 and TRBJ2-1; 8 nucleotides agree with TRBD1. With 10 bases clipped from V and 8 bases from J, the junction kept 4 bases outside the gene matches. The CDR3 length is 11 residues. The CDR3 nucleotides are TGTGCCATCCAGGGGGCGCATGAGCAGTTCTTC. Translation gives CAIQGAHEQFF.

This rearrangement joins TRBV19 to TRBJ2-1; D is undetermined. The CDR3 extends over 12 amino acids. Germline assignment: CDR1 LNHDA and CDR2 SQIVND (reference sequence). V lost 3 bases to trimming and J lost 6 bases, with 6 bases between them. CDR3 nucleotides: TGTGCCAGTAGTATCTATCTCAATGAGCAGTTCTTC. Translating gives CASSIYLNEQFF.

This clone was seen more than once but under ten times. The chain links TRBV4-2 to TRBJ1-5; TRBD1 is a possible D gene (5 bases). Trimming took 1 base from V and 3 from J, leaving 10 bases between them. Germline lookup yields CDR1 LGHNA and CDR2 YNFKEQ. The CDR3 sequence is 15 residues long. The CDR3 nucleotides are TGTGCCAGCAGCCAAGGCCGACAGTCCAATCAGCCCCAGCATTTT. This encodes CASSQGRQSNQPQHF.